This passage covers 3 T cell receptor beta chains from one sample sequenced in a study of T cells in Graves' hyperthyroidism and ophthalmopathy. RNA transcripts yielded amplified TCR beta CDR3 regions. When the TCR CDR3 underwent first-round RT-PCR, the HTBI primer set was used. TCRdb used MiXCR to reprocess the multiplex PCR reads, holding one entry per CDR3 protein. This table has a few hundred thousand distinct CDR3 sequences, roughly 15% appearing once. Sequencing used blood. Receptors originate from a woman in her 50s with Graves' hyperthyroidism that later progressed to Graves' ophthalmopathy.

This clonotype was seen ten or more times. The rearrangement uses TRBV7-8 and TRBJ2-3; D gene unclear. CDR3 length: 15 residues. V lost 5 bases to trimming and J lost 1 base, with 13 bases between them. The germline V gene has CDR1 SGHVS and CDR2 FQNEAQ. The CDR3 DNA is TGTGCCAGCAGCCTACAGAACTGGGGCACAGATACGCAGTATTTT. Its protein product is CASSLQNWGTDTQYF.

The rearrangement links TRBV3-1 to TRBJ2-2; weak D call: TRBD1 (6 bases). Germline CDR1 LGHDT, CDR2 YNNKEL (reference sequence). The CDR3 covers 17 residues. The V and J ends lost 4 bases and 3 bases respectively, with 18 bases between them. CDR3 bases: TGTGCCAGCAGCCCCCTAGGTGGCAGGGGAGACACCGGGGAGCTGTTTTTT. It is translated as CASSPLGGRGDTGELFF.

This clonotype was counted a few times. A much larger clone lies one base from this, so it may be a read error. The chain joins TRBV5-1 to TRBJ1-1; possible D gene TRBD1, 6 bases. Looked up from germline, CDR1 is SGHRS and CDR2 is YFSETQ. The CDR3 sequence is 15 residues long. In DNA, the CDR3 is TGCGCCAGCAGCCCTGAGGGCAGGGGCCCTCCTGAAACTTTCTTT. Encoded protein: CASSPEGRGPPETFF.